This T cell receptor (beta chain) was documented in a study of T-cell reconstitution after alpha-beta-depleted transplantation in children. Study outcomes and limitations: The origin of high day-60 TCRbeta diversity in some patients lay in surviving recipient T cells and thymic progenitors. Reportedly, only several hundred clones from non-depleted graft cells drove alpha-beta T-cell counts at about two months.

It was with unique molecular identifiers that the TCRbeta library was prepared. TCRdb re-analysed the PCR reads in MiXCR, keeping a single row per CDR3 protein. Among a few hundred thousand distinct CDR3 sequences listed, about 23% were seen once. Points on this clonotype: Its antigen is still unknown.

Per the germline V gene, CDR1 is MNHNS and CDR2 is SASEGT. The CDR3 totals 17 residues. V gave up 8 bases and J gave up 1 base, with 21 bases separating them. The rearrangement joins TRBV6-1 to TRBJ2-1; weak D call: TRBD2 (6 bases). The receptor was derived from a girl between 2 and 10 years old with Fanconi anemia, due to receive a stem cell transplant. Sequencing used PBMCs, obtained before TCRalphabeta/CD19-depleted stem cell transplant. The CDR3 region is CASSKRSSGLSYNEQFF. The DNA of the CDR3 is TGTGCCAGCTCCAAACGGAGTAGCGGCCTATCCTACAATGAGCAGTTCTTC.